The 6 T cell receptor beta chains given below trace back to one sample, sequenced in a study of CXCR3-negative and CXCR3-positive naive CD8 T cells. TRB cDNA was prepared as libraries by UMI-labeled 5' RACE. TCRdb processed the 5' RACE reads again and assigns one entry to each CDR3 protein, with no DNA. Its table lists tens of thousands of distinct CDR3 sequences. The sequenced material came from memory CD8+ T cells from blood. The receptors stem from a human donor in good health. Some clones in this sample may be carry-over from other donors' samples.

The rearrangement joins TRBV4-1 to TRBJ1-4. Germline CDR1 reads MGHRA; CDR2 reads YSYEKL. There are 16 residues in the CDR3. CDR3 sequence: CASSHPEGQANEKLFF.

V and J are TRBV4-3 and TRBJ1-1; TCRdb returns TRBD1, unconfirmable since there is no DNA. The germline gives CDR1 LGHNA, CDR2 YSLEER. The CDR3 loop spans 14 amino acids. The CDR3: CASSPSRGNTEAFF.

The chain joins TRBV29-1 to TRBJ2-3; TCRdb designates TRBD1, a call that cannot be tested without DNA. The CDR3 consists of 16 residues. The germline gives CDR1 SQVTM, CDR2 ANQGSEA. The CDR3 is CSVWARVRAFTDTQYF.

This sequence joins TRBV27 and TRBJ2-1; the D call from TCRdb, TRBD1, cannot be confirmed without DNA. Per germline, CDR1 MNHEY and CDR2 SMNVEV (reference sequence). This CDR3 has 13 residues. CDR3 in amino acids: CASGDVNYNEQFF.

The chain has TRBV28 and TRBJ2-1; the TCRdb D gene call, TRBD2, has no DNA to confirm it. CDR1 and CDR2 (germline): MDHEN, SYDVKM. This CDR3 has 17 amino acids. This CDR3 is CASTLTTSAEAYNEQFF.

This chain links TRBV7-3 with TRBJ2-2; TCRdb gives TRBD2 as the D gene, but with no DNA this cannot be confirmed. Per the germline V gene, CDR1 is SGHTA and CDR2 is FQGTGA. CDR3 length: 13 amino acids. The CDR3 here is CASSDAGGGELFF.